This entry describes one TCR beta chain. This clonotype was seen more than once but under ten times. Its antigen is unknown. Base qualities are not at hand, and no much larger clone is one base apart. The sample originates from a study of T-cell reconstitution after alpha-beta-depleted transplantation in children listed by TCRdb under 2016. For context, the study as a whole: Using TCR repertoire profiling, the study quantitatively followed how T-cell immune reconstitution unfolded in children after TCRalphabeta/CD19-depleted allogeneic hematopoietic cell transplantation. General conclusions and limits of the study: The frequencies of hyperexpanded clones fell over the following months, and after one year, T-cell counts and TCRbeta diversity were mostly attributed to newly produced T cells. In some patients, the high TCRbeta diversity seen at day 60 was put down to recipient T cells and intrathymic progenitors that had survived conditioning. About two months after transplant, the apparently early recovery of alphabetaT-cell counts reportedly depended on just several hundred clones that had expanded rapidly and came from non-depleted graft cells.

Per the germline V gene (reference sequence), DFQATT is the CDR1 and SNEGSKA is the CDR2. The CDR3 spans 14 residues, from the cysteine through the phenylalanine. The only DNA kept is the CDR3, 42 bases in frame from the first base. Per the publication, the treatment or condition label means: allogeneic hematopoietic cell transplantation with graft depleted of TCRalphabeta T cells and CD19 B cells. Transplant recipients were children who received TCRalphabeta/CD19-depleted allogeneic hematopoietic cell grafts. The library was prepared using PCR. The sequencer was an Illumina HiSeq 2500. TCR library preparation used molecular barcoding, with unique molecular identifiers applied to normalize quantification of the TCRbeta repertoire. TCRdb applied fastp at Q25 and MiXCR to the public reads, then kept only in-frame beta chains. A single entry per CDR3 protein holds the most common genes and DNA from its merged rows. This sample gives approximately 85,000 distinct CDR3 sequences in total; roughly a sixth of them show up just once. About 20% of the sample lies in the top ten.

The chain is assembled from TRBV20-1 and TRBJ2-2, with TRBD2 as a weak D call on 5 bases. The sample here was PBMCs, mostly from graft donor cells, taken 180 days after TCRalphabeta/CD19-depleted stem cell transplant. The origin of this receptor is a male patient aged 2-9 years who had a stem cell transplant for acute lymphoblastic leukemia, so the T cells may come from the graft donor. The CDR3 is CSAVTTLNTGELFF. The DNA sequence reads TGCAGCGCCGTGACTACCTTAAATACCGGGGAGCTGTTTTTT.